This T cell receptor beta chain was documented in a study of monozygotic twins with inflammatory bowel disease. Sampling involved one blood draw (2.5 ml) for every donor. Germline loops: CDR1 MNHNS, CDR2 SASEGT. The CDR3 length is 14 residues. Each TCR library used about 3,600 ng of total RNA. For both chains, the TCRalpha and TCRbeta cDNA went through two nested PCRs of approximately 16 and 10 cycles. From its re-call of the 5' RACE reads, TCRdb lists each CDR3 protein once, without DNA. This sample's table reports approximately 210,000 distinct CDR3 sequences. The sample was blood. The sequence was obtained from a human donor with ulcerative colitis or Crohn's disease, or a healthy co-twin of an affected twin (not recorded which). The chain is built from TRBV6-1 and TRBJ1-1. The CDR3 reads CASSEWRGNTEAFF.